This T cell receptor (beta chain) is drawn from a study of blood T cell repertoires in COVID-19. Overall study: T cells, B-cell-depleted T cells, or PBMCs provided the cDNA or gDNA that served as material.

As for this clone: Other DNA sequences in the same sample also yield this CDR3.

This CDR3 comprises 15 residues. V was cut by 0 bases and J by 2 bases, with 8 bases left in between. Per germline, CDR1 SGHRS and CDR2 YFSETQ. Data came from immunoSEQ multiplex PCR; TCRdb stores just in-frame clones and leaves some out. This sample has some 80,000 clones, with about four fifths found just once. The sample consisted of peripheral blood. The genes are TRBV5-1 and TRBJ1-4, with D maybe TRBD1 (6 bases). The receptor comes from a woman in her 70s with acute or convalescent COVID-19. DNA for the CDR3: TGCGCCAGCAGCTTGGGAGGACAGACTAATGAAAAACTGTTTTTT. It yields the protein CASSLGGQTNEKLFF.